These 15 T cell receptor beta chains came from one sample sequenced in a study of naive and memory T cell subsets. Four PCR rounds used nested alpha and beta constant region primers plus the SP2 primer. TCRdb re-called the UMI-ligation and nested PCR reads through MiXCR, storing one row per CDR3 protein. The sample holds tens of thousands of distinct CDR3 sequences, 8% to 13% seen once. Treatment here: skin biopsy from PPD injection site in Mantoux-positive individual. A UMI-containing oligonucleotide was joined by 3' ligation to the TCR cDNA template. The specimen was skin, collected from a tuberculin skin test site. Receptor source: an adult in good health.

This clonotype has ten or more counts. The chain has TRBV5-1 and TRBJ2-3, with D perhaps TRBD1 (5 bases). The V and J ends lost 1 base and 3 bases respectively, with 12 bases between them. CDR1 is SGHRS and CDR2 is YFSETQ in the germline V gene. The CDR3 totals 15 residues. The CDR3 protein is CASSLLGRGTDTQYF. CDR3 in DNA: TGCGCCAGCAGCTTGCTAGGAAGGGGAACAGATACGCAGTATTTT.

This clonotype appeared many times. This chain joins TRBV20-1 and TRBJ2-2; D may be TRBD1 (6 bases). There are 15 residues in the CDR3. Germline-derived CDR1 and CDR2 are DFQATT and SNEGSKA (reference sequence). V gave up 3 bases and J gave up 6 bases, with 17 bases separating them. CDR3 sequence: CSASQGLLRAGELFF. The DNA for the CDR3 is TGCAGTGCTAGTCAGGGGCTCCTCCGGGCCGGGGAGCTGTTTTTT.

This clonotype was seen at least ten times. The rearrangement joins TRBV29-1 to TRBJ2-7, with D unresolved. The CDR3 has 14 residues. CDR1 is SQVTM and CDR2 is ANQGSEA in the germline V gene. The germline V and J ends were trimmed by 7 bases and 3 bases, with 19 bases remaining between them. This chain's CDR3 is CSEARITSVYEQYF. The CDR3 coding sequence is TGCAGCGAGGCTAGAATCACCTCAGTCTACGAGCAGTACTTC.

This clonotype was seen ten or more times. The rearrangement uses TRBV6-2 or TRBV6-3 and TRBJ2-7; 8 nucleotides line up with TRBD2. Germline V CDR1 and CDR2: MNHEY, SVGEGT. V dropped 0 bases and J dropped 1; count of bases not matched to a gene: 2. The CDR3 contains 15 residues. The CDR3 spells CASSYSGGGSYEQYF. The CDR3 region has the DNA TGTGCCAGCAGTTACTCTGGCGGGGGGTCCTACGAGCAGTACTTC.

In its sample, this clonotype was seen a few times. This sequence joins TRBV2 and TRBJ2-6, with 7 bases fitting TRBD1. Germline trimming cut 2 bases from V and 0 bases from J; bases unmatched to any gene: 4. The CDR3 totals 17 residues. The germline gives CDR1 SNHLY, CDR2 FYNNEI. CDR3 nucleotide sequence: TGTGCCAGCAGTGAAACGGCAGGGGGCTCTGGGGCCAACGTCCTGACTTTC. This encodes CASSETAGGSGANVLTF.

The CDR3 is CSARKADRYGYTF. In DNA, the CDR3 is TGCAGTGCACGAAAGGCAGACCGCTATGGCTACACCTTC. V is TRBV20-1 and J is TRBJ1-2; D ambiguous. The CDR3 runs 13 residues. Germline V gene lookup returns CDR1 DFQATT and CDR2 SNEGSKA (reference sequence). V lost 6 bases and J lost 4, with 15 bases in between.

This clonotype was counted ten times or more. The chain joins TRBV19 to TRBJ1-1, with D unclear. Trimming removed 4 bases from V and 1 base from J, with 10 bases in between. CDR1 and CDR2 (germline): LNHDA, SQIVND (reference sequence). This CDR3 comprises 14 residues. CDR3 region: CASSTTARNTEAFF. In nucleotides, the CDR3 is TGTGCCAGTAGTACTACCGCAAGGAACACTGAAGCTTTCTTT.

This clonotype was seen repeatedly, ten times or more. The chain combines TRBV5-5 with TRBJ2-3, with D perhaps assigned TRBD1 or TRBD2 (5 bases each). Germline assignment: CDR1 SGHKS and CDR2 YYEKEE (reference sequence). This CDR3 has 16 residues. Trimming pared 0 bases from V and 1 base from J, leaving 12 bases between. CDR3 bases: TGTGCCAGCAGCTTGGTGAGGGGTGGGGGCACAGATACGCAGTATTTT. Amino acid sequence: CASSLVRGGGTDTQYF. The entire variable domain, with the rest obtained from reference TRBV5-5 and TRBJ2-3, is as follows: DAGVTQSPTHLIKTRGQQVTLRCSPISGHKSVSWYQQVLGQGPQFIFQYYEKEERGRGNFPDRFSARQFPNYSSELNVNALLLGDSALYLCASSLVRGGGTDTQYFGPGTRLTVL.

Comments on this clonotype: A much larger clone lies a single base off, so this may be a read error. The genes are TRBV18 and TRBJ1-5; no reliable D call. CDR3 size: 13 residues. CDR1 is KGHSH and CDR2 is LQKENI in the germline V gene. CDR3 nucleotides: TGTGCCAGCTCACCAGGGAACAATCAGCTCCAGCATTTT. Its translation: CASSPGNNQLQHF. Full variable domain (outside the CDR3, taken from reference TRBV18 and TRBJ1-5): NAGVMQNPRHLVRRRGQEARLRCSPMKGHSHVYWYRQLPEEGLKFMVYLQKENIIDESGMPKERFSAEFPKEGPSILRIQQVVRGDSAAYFCASSPGNNQLQHFGDGTRLSIL.

V is TRBV18 and J is TRBJ1-1; a possible D gene is TRBD1 (6 bases). The V and J ends lost 3 bases and 1 base respectively, with 21 bases between them. The CDR3 totals 18 residues. Per the germline V gene, CDR1 is KGHSH and CDR2 is LQKENI. The DNA for the CDR3 is TGTGCCAGCTCACCCCTCCCAAACAACAGGGTAGAGAACACTGAAGCTTTCTTT. Its translation is CASSPLPNNRVENTEAFF.

Judged by abundance, this clonotype is medium-sized. J is TRBJ1-5 and V is TRBV20-1; D may be TRBD1 (6 bases). CDR3 length: 14 amino acids. Germline lookup yields CDR1 DFQATT and CDR2 SNEGSKA (reference sequence). The V and J ends lost 3 bases and 6 bases respectively, with 15 bases between them. CDR3: CSARMGRGTQPQHF. The CDR3 region has the DNA TGCAGTGCTAGGATGGGGAGGGGGACTCAGCCCCAGCATTTT.

This clonotype was seen more than once but under ten times. The CDR3 region has the DNA TGTGCCTGGAGTGTACGAGGCGTCAGGGGCGGATCACCCCTCCACTTT. It yields the protein CAWSVRGVRGGSPLHF. V gene TRBV30 combines with J gene TRBJ1-6; the D gene is possibly TRBD1 (6 bases). The CDR3 contains 16 residues. Deletions cut 0 bases from V and 10 bases from J, with 19 bases between. In germline, CDR1 is GTSNPN, CDR2 SVGIG (reference sequence).

This clonotype was counted ten times or more. The chain is built from TRBV29-1 and TRBJ2-7, with TRBD1 matching 8 bases. J was trimmed by 4 bases and V by 6 bases; bases with no gene match: 8. The CDR3 is made up of 13 amino acids. Germline V gene data show CDR1 as SQVTM and CDR2 as ANQGSEA. The CDR3 DNA reads TGCAGCGTGAACAGGGGGTCCCCTTACGAGCAGTACTTC. Its protein is CSVNRGSPYEQYF.

The rearrangement joins TRBV18 to TRBJ1-1, with 7 bases identical to TRBD1. This CDR3 has 15 residues. Germline values: CDR1 KGHSH, CDR2 LQKENI. Trimming cost V 3 bases and J 1 base; bases outside gene matches: 5. Here the CDR3 DNA reads TGTGCCAGCTCACCGGGACAGACACGGAACACTGAAGCTTTCTTT. Translation: CASSPGQTRNTEAFF.

This clonotype qualifies as medium-sized. This rearrangement joins TRBV19 to TRBJ2-3; 7 nucleotides align to TRBD2. V dropped 1 base and J dropped 5; count of bases not matched to a gene: 6. Germline V gene lookup returns CDR1 LNHDA and CDR2 SQIVND (reference sequence). The CDR3 sequence is 15 residues long. The CDR3 DNA is TGTGCCAGTAGTATAGGAGCTAGCGGAAGAGATACGCAGTATTTT. Amino acid sequence: CASSIGASGRDTQYF.